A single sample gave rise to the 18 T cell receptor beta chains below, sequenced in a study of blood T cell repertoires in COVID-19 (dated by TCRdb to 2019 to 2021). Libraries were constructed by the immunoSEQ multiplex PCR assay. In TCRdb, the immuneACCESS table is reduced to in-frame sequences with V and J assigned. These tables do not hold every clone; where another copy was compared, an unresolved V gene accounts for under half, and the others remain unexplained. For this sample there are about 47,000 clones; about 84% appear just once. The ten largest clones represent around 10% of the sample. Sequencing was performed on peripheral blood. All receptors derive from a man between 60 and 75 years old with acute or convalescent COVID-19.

This CDR3 is CSVLGTSKKTQYF. In nucleotides, the CDR3 is TGCAGCGTCCTGGGGACTAGCAAAAAGACCCAGTACTTC. The chain carries TRBV29-1 and TRBJ2-5; 9 bases align to TRBD2. The length of the CDR3 is 13 residues. Germline V gives CDR1 SQVTM, CDR2 ANQGSEA. V dropped 6 bases and J dropped 6; count of bases not matched to a gene: 8.

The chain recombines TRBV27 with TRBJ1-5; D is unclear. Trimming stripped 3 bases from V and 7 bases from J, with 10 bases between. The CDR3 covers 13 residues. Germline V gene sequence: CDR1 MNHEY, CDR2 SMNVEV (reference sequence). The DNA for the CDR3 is TGTGCCAGCAGTTTGACGGAGGACCAGCCCCAGCATTTT. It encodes CASSLTEDQPQHF.

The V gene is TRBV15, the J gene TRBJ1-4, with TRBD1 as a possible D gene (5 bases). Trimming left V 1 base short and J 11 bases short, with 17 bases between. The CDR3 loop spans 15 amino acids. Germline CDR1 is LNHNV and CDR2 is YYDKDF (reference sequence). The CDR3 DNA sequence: TGTGCCACCAGCAGAGTTGGGGAGGGAGGGACGAAACTGTTTTTT. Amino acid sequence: CATSRVGEGGTKLFF.

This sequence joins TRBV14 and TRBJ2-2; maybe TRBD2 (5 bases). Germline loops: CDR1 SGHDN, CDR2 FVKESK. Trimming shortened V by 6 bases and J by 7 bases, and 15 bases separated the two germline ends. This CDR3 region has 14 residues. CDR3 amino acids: CASSSASFFGELFF. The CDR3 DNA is TGTGCCAGCAGTAGCGCTAGCTTCTTCGGGGAGCTGTTTTTT. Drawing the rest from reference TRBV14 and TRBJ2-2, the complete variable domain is EAGVTQFPSHSVIEKGQTVTLRCDPISGHDNLYWYRRVMGKEIKFLLHFVKESKQDESGMPNNRFLAERTGGTYSTLKVQPAELEDSGVYFCASSSASFFGELFFGEGSRLTVL.

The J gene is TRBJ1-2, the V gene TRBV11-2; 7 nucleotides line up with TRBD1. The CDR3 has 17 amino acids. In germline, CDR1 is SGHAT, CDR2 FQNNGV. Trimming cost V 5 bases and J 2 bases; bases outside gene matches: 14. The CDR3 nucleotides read TGTGCCAGCAGCCCCCCCCCGGGACAGCCTTACAACTATGGCTACACCTTC. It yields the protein CASSPPPGQPYNYGYTF. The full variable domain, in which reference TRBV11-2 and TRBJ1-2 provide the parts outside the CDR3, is EAGVAQSPRYKIIEKRQSVAFWCNPISGHATLYWYQQILGQGPKLLIQFQNNGVVDDSQLPKDRFSAERLKGVDSTLKIQPAKLEDSAVYLCASSPPPGQPYNYGYTFGSGTRLTVV.

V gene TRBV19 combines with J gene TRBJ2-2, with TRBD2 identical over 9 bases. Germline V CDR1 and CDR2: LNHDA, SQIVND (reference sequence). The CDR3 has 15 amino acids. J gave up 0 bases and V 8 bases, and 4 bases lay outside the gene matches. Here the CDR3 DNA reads TGTGCCAGTTTAATAGCGGGGGCGAACACCGGGGAGCTGTTTTTT. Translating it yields CASLIAGANTGELFF.

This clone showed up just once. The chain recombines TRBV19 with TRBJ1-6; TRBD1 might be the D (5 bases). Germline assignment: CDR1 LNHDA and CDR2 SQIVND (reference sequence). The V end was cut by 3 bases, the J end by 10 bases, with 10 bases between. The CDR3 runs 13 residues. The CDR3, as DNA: TGTGCCAGTAGTATCGCCGGGGGATCACCCCTCCACTTT. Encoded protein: CASSIAGGSPLHF.

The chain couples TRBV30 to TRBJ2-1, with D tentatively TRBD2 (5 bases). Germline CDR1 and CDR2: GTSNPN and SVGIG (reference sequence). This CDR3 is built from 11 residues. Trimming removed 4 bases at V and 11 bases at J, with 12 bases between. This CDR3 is CAWTLGRQQFF. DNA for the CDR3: TGTGCCTGGACCCTGGGGAGACAGCAGTTCTTC.

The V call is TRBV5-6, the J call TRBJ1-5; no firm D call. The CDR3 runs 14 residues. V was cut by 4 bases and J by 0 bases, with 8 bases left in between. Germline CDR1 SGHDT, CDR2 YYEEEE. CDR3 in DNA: TGTGCCAGCAGCGTTGGGCATAGCAATCAGCCCCAGCATTTT. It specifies CASSVGHSNQPQHF.

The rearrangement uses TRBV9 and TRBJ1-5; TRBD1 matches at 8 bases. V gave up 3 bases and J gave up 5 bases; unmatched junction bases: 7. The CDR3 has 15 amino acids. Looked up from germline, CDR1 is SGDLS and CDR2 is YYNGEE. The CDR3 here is CASSAGTGQDQPQHF. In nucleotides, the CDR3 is TGTGCCAGCAGCGCTGGGACAGGCCAAGATCAGCCCCAGCATTTT.

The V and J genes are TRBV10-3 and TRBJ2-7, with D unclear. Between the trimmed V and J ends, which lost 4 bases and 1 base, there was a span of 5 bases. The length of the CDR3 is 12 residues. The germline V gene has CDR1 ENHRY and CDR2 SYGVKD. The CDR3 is CAISGQSYEQYF. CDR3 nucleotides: TGTGCCATCAGTGGACAATCCTACGAGCAGTACTTC.

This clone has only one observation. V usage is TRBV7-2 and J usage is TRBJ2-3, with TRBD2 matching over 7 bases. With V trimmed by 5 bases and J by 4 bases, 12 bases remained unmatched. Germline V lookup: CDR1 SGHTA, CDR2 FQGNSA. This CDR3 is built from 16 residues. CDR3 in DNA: TGTGCCAGCAGCATCGCCTTAGCGGGCTGGGCAGATACGCAGTATTTT. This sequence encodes CASSIALAGWADTQYF.

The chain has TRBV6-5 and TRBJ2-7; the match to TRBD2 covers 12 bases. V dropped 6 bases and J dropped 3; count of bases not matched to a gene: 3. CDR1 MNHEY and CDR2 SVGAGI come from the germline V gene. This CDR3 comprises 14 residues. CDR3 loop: CASRMTSGGYEQYF. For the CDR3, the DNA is TGTGCCAGCAGGATGACTAGCGGGGGCTACGAGCAGTACTTC.

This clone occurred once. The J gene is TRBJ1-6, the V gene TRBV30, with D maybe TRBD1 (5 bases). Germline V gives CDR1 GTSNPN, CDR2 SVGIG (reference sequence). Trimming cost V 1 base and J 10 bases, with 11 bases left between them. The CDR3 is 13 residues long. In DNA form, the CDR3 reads TGTGCCTGGAGTGCCCTGGGGGGGTCACCCCTCCACTTT. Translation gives CAWSALGGSPLHF.

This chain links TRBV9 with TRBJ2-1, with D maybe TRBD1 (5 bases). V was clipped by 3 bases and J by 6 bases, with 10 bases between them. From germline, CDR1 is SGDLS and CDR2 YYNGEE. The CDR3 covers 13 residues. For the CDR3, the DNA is TGTGCCAGCAGCGCATCCGACAGCAATGAGCAGTTCTTC. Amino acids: CASSASDSNEQFF.

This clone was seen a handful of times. CDR3 in amino acids: CASSPGTVGNTIYF. The DNA for the CDR3 is TGTGCCAGCAGCCCGGGGACAGTTGGAAACACCATATATTTT. The chain is built from TRBV3-1 (or the pseudogene TRBV3-2) and TRBJ1-3; TRBD1 agrees at 7 bases. Germline V gene data show CDR1 as LGHDT and CDR2 as YNNKEL (reference sequence). The CDR3 is 14 amino acids. J was trimmed by 3 bases and V by 4 bases; bases with no gene match: 3.

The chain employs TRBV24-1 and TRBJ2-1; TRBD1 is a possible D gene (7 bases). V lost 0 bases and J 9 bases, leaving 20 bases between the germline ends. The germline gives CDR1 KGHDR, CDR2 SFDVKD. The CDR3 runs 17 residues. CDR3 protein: CATSDLADQGGESEQFF. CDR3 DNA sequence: TGTGCCACCAGTGATTTGGCGGACCAGGGGGGTGAGAGTGAGCAGTTCTTC.

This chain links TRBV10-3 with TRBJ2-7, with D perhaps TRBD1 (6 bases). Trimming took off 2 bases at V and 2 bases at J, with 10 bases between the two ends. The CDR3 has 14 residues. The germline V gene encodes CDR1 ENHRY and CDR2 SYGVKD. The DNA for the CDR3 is TGTGCCATCAGTGAGCCCACAGGGACCTACGAGCAGTACTTC. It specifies CAISEPTGTYEQYF.